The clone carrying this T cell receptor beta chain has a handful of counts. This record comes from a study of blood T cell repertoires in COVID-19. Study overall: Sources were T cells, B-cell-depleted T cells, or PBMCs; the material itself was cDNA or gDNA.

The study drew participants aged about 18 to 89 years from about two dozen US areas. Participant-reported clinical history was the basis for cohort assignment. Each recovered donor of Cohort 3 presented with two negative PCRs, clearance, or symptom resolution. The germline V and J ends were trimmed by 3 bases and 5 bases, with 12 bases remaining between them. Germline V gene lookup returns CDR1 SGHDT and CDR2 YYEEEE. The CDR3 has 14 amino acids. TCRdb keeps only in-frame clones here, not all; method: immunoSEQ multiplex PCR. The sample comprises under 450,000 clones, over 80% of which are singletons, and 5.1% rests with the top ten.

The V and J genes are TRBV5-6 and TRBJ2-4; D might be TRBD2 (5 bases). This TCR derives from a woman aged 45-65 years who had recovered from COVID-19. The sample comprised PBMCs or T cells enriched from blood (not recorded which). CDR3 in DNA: TGTGCCAGCAGCTCACTGGACTCCCAAAACATTCAGTACTTC. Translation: CASSSLDSQNIQYF.